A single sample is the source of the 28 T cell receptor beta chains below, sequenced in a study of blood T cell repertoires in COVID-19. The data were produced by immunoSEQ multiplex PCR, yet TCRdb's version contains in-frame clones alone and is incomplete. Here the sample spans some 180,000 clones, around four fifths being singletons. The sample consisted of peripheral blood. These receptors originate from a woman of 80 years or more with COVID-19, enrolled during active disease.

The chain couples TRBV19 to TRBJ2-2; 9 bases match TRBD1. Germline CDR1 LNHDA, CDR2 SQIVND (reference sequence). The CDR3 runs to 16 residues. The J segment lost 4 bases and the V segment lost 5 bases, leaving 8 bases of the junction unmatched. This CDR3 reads CASSPRTGAITGELFF. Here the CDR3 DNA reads TGTGCCAGTAGTCCTAGGACAGGGGCGATCACCGGGGAGCTGTTTTTT.

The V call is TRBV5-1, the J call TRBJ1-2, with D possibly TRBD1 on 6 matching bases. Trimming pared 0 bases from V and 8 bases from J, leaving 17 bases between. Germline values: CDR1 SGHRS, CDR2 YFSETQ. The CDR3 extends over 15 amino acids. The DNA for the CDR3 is TGCGCCAGCAGCTTGGATTCGGGGGGCGCGTTCGGCTACACCTTC. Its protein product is CASSLDSGGAFGYTF.

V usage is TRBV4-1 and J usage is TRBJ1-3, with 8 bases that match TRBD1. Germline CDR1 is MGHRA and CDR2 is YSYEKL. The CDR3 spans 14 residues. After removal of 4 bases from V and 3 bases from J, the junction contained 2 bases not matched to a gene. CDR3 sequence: CASSRQGSGNTIYF. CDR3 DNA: TGCGCCAGCAGCCGACAGGGGAGTGGAAACACCATATATTTT.

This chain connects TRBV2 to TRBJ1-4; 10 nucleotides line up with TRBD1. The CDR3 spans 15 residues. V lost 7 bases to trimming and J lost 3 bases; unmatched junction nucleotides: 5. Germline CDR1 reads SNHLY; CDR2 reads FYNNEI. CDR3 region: CASIRDRGSNEKLFF. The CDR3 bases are TGTGCCAGCATCCGGGACAGGGGATCTAATGAAAAACTGTTTTTT.

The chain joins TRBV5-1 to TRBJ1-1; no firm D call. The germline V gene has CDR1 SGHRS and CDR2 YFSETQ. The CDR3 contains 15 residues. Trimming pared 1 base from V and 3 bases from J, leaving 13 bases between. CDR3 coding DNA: TGCGCCAGCAGCTTGTACATATTACGGGACACTGAAGCTTTCTTT. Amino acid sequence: CASSLYILRDTEAFF.

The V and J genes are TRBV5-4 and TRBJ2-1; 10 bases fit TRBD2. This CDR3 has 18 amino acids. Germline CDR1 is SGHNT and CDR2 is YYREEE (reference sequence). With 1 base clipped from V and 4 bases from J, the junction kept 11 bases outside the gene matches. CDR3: CASSLYPSGSPSYNEQFF. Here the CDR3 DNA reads TGTGCCAGCAGCTTGTACCCTAGCGGGAGCCCCTCTTACAATGAGCAGTTCTTC. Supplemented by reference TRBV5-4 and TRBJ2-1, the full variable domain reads ETGVTQSPTHLIKTRGQQVTLRCSSQSGHNTVSWYQQALGQGPQFIFQYYREEENGRGNFPPRFSGLQFPNYSSELNVNALELDDSALYLCASSLYPSGSPSYNEQFFGPGTRLTVL.

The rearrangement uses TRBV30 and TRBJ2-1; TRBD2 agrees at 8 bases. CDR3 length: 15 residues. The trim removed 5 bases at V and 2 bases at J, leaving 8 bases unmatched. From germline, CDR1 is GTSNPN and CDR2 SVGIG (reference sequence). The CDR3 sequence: CAWSFAGGAYNEQFF. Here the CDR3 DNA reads TGTGCCTGGTCGTTTGCCGGGGGGGCCTACAATGAGCAGTTCTTC.

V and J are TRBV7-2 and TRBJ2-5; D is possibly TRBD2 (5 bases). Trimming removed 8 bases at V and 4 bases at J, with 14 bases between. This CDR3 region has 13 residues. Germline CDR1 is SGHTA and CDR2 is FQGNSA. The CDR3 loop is CASGRDWLETQYF. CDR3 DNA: TGTGCCAGCGGCCGGGATTGGCTAGAGACCCAGTACTTC.

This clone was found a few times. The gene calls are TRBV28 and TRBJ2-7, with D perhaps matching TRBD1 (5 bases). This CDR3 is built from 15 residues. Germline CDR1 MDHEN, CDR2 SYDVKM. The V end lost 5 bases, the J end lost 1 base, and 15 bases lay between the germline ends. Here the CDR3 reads CASSLYRQPSYEQYF. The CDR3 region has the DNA TGTGCCAGCAGTCTTTACCGACAGCCTTCCTACGAGCAGTACTTC. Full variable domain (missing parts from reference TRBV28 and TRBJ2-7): DVKVTQSSRYLVKRTGEKVFLECVQDMDHENMFWYRQDPGLGLRLIYFSYDVKMKEKGDIPEGYSVSREKKERFSLILESASTNQTSMYLCASSLYRQPSYEQYFGPGTRLTVT.

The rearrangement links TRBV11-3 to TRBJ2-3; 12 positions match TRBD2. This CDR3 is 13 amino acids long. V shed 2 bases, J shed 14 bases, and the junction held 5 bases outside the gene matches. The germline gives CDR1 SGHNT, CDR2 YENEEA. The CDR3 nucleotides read TGTGCCAGCAGCTTACTAGCGGGGGGGCGATTGTATTTT. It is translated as CASSLLAGGRLYF.

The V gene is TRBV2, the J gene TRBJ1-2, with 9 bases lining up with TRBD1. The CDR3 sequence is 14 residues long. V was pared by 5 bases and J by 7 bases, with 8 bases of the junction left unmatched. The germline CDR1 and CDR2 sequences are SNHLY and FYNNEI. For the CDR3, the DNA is TGTGCCAGCAGTACCCGGACAGGGGCAAGTGGCTACACCTTC. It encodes CASSTRTGASGYTF.

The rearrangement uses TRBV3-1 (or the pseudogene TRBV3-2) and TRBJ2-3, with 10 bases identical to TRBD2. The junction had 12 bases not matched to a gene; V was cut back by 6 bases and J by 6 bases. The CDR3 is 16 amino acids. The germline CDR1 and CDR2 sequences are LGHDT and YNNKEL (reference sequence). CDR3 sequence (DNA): TGTGCCAGCAGACGGGGGCCGGGACTAGCGTCTGATACGCAGTATTTT. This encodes CASRRGPGLASDTQYF.

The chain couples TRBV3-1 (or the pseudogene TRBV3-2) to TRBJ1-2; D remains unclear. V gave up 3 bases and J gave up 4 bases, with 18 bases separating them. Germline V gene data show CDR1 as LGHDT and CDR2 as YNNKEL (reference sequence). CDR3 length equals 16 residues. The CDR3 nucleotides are TGTGCCAGCAGCCACCTTGAACCTCGCGGTATCTATGGCTACACCTTC. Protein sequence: CASSHLEPRGIYGYTF.

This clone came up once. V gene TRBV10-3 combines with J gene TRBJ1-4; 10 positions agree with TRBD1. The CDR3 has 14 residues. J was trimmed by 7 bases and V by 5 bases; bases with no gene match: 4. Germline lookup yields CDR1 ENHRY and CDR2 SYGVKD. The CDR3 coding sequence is TGTGCCATCAGTACGACAGGGGGCCTTGAAAAACTGTTTTTT. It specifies CAISTTGGLEKLFF.

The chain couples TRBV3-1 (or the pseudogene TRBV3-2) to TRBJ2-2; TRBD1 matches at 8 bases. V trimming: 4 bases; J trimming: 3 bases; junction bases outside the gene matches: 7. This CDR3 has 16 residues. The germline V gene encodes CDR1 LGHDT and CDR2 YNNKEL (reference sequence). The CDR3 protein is CASSRGRGLDTGELFF. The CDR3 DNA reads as TGTGCCAGCAGCCGGGGCAGGGGGCTGGACACCGGGGAGCTGTTTTTT.

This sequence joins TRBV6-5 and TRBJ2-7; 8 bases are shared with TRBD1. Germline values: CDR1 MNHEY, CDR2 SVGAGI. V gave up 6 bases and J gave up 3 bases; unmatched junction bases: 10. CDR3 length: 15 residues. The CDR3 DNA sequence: TGTGCCAGCAGCCACTATACCGGGACAGGCTACGAGCAGTACTTC. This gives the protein CASSHYTGTGYEQYF.

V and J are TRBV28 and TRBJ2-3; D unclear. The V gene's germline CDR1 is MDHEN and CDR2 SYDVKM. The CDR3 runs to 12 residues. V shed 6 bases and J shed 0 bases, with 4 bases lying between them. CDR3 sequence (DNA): TGTGCCAGCAGGACAAGCACAGATACGCAGTATTTT. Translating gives CASRTSTDTQYF.

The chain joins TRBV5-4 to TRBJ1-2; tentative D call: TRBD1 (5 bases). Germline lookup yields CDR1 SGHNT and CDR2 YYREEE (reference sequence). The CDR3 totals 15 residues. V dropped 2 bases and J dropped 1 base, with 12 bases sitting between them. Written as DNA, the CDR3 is TGTGCCAGCAGCTTAAGTCCAGGACATAACTATGGCTACACCTTC. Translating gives CASSLSPGHNYGYTF.

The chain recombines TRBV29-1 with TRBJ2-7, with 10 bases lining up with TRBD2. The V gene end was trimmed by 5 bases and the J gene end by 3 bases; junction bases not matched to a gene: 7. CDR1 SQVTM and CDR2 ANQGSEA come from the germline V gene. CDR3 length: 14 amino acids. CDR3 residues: CSVSSSGSLYEQYF. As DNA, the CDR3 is TGCAGCGTTTCTTCTAGCGGGAGTCTCTACGAGCAGTACTTC.

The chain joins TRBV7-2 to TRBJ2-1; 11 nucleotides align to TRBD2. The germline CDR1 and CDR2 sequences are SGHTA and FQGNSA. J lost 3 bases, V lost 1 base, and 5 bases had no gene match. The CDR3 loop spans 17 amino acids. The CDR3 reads CASSLVPLAGGYNEQFF. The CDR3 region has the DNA TGTGCCAGCAGCTTAGTCCCCCTAGCGGGGGGCTACAATGAGCAGTTCTTC.

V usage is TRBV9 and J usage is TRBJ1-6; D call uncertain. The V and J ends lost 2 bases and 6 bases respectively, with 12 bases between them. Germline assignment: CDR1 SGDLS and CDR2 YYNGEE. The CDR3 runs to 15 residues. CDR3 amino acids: CASSVGIGGNSPLHF. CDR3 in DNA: TGTGCCAGCAGCGTCGGAATCGGAGGTAATTCACCCCTCCACTTT.

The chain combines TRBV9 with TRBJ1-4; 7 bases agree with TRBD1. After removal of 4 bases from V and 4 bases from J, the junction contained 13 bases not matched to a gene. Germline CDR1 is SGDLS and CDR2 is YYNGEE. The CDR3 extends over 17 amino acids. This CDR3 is CASSPQGSGAYNEKLFF. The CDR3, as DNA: TGTGCCAGCAGCCCACAGGGGTCGGGGGCCTATAATGAAAAACTGTTTTTT. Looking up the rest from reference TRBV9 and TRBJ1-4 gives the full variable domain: DSGVTQTPKHLITATGQRVTLRCSPRSGDLSVYWYQQSLDQGLQFLIQYYNGEERAKGNILERFSAQQFPDLHSELNLSSLELGDSALYFCASSPQGSGAYNEKLFFGSGTQLSVL.

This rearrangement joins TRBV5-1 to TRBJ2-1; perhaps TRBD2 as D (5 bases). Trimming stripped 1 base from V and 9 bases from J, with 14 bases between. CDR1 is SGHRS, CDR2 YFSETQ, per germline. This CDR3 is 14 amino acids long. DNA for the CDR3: TGCGCCAGCAGCTTGACGGACTTAGATTTTGAGCAGTTCTTC. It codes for CASSLTDLDFEQFF.

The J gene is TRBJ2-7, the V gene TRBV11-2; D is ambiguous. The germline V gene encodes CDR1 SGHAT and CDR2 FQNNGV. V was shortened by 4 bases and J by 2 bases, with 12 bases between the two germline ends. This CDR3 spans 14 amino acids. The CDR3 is CASSWSPPPYEQYF. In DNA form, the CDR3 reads TGTGCCAGCAGCTGGAGCCCTCCGCCCTACGAGCAGTACTTC.

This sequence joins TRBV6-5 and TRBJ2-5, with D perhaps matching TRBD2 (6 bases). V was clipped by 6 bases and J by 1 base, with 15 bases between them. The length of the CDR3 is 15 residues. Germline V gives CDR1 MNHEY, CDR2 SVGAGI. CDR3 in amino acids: CASSQWVAVQETQYF. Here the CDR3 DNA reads TGTGCCAGCAGCCAGTGGGTAGCGGTCCAAGAGACCCAGTACTTC.

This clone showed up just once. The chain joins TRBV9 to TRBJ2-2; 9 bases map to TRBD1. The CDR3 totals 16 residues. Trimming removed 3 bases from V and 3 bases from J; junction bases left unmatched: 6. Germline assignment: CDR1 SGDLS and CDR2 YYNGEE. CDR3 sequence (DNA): TGTGCCAGCAGCGGATTGGACAGGGGTTACACCGGGGAGCTGTTTTTT. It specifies CASSGLDRGYTGELFF. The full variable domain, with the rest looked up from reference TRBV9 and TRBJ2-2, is DSGVTQTPKHLITATGQRVTLRCSPRSGDLSVYWYQQSLDQGLQFLIQYYNGEERAKGNILERFSAQQFPDLHSELNLSSLELGDSALYFCASSGLDRGYTGELFFGEGSRLTVL.

CDR3 region: CASSLALGEQFF. The CDR3 region has the DNA TGCGCCAGCAGCTTGGCTCTCGGTGAGCAGTTCTTC. The chain employs TRBV5-1 and TRBJ2-1; no clear D gene. The CDR3 is made up of 12 amino acids. Germline values: CDR1 SGHRS, CDR2 YFSETQ. V was cut by 0 bases and J by 9 bases, with 7 bases left in between.

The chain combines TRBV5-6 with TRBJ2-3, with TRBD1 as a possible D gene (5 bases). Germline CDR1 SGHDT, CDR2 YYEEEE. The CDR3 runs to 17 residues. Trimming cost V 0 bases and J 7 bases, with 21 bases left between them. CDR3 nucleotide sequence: TGTGCCAGCAGCTTGGAACCCGAACAGGACCAACCATATACGCAGTATTTT. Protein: CASSLEPEQDQPYTQYF.